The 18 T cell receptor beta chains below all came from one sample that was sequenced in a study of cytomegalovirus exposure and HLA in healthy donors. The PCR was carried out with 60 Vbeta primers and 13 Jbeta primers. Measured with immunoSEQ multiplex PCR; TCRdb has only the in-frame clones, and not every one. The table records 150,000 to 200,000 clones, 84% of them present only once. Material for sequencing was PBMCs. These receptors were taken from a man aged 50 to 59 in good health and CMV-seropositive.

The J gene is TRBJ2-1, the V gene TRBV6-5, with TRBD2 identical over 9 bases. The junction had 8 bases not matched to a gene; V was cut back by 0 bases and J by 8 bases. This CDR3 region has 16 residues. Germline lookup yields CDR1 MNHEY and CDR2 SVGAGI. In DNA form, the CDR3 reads TGTGCCAGCAGTTACTCGAGACTAGCGGAGACCTATGAGCAGTTCTTC. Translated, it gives CASSYSRLAETYEQFF.

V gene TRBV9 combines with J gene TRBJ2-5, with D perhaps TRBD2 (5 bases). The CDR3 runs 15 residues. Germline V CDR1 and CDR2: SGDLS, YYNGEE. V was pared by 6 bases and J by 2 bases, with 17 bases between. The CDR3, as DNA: TGTGCCAGCAACAATCGGGCGGGTTCTCAAGAGACCCAGTACTTC. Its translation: CASNNRAGSQETQYF.

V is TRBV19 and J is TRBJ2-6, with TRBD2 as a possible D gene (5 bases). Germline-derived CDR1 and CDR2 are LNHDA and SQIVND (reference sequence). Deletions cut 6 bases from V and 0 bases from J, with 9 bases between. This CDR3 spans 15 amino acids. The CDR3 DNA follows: TGTGCCAGTAGACTTGACTACTCTGGGGCCAACGTCCTGACTTTC. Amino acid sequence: CASRLDYSGANVLTF.

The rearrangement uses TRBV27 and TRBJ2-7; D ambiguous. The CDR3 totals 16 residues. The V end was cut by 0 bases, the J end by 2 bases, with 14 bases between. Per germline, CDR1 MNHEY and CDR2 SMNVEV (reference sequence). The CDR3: CASSLSVASTAYEQYF. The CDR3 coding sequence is TGTGCCAGCAGTTTATCGGTGGCATCAACAGCCTACGAGCAGTACTTC.

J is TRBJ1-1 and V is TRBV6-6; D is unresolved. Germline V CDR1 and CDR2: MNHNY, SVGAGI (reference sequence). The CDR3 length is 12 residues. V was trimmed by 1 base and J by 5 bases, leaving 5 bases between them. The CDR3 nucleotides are TGTGCCAGCAGTTACTACGAGACTGAAGCTTTCTTT. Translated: CASSYYETEAFF.

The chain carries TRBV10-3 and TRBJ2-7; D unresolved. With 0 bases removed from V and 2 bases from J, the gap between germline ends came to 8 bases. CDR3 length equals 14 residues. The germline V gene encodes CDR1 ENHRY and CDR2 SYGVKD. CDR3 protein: CAISESPGPYEQYV. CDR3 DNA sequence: TGTGCCATCAGTGAGTCCCCAGGTCCCTACGAGCAGTACGTC.

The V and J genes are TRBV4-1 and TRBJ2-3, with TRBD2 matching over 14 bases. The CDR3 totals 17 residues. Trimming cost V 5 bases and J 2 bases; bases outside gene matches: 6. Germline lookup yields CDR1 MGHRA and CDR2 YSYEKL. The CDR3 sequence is CASSNPGLAGVTDTQYF. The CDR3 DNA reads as TGCGCCAGCAGCAACCCGGGACTAGCGGGAGTCACAGATACGCAGTATTTT.

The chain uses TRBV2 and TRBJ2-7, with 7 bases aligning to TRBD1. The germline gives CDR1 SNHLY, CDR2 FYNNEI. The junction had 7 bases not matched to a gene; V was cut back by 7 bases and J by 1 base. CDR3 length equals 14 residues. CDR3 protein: CASMGQSLSYEQYF. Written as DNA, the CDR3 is TGTGCCAGCATGGGACAGTCCTTATCCTACGAGCAGTACTTC.

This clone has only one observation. The chain's CDR3 is CASSPPGTGREKLFF. The CDR3 DNA reads as TGTGCCAGCAGCCCTCCCGGGACAGGGCGAGAAAAACTGTTTTTT. The chain is built from TRBV4-2 and TRBJ1-4, with 9 bases aligning to TRBD1. Germline trimming cut 4 bases from V and 8 bases from J; bases unmatched to any gene: 8. The CDR3 consists of 15 residues. The germline gives CDR1 LGHNA, CDR2 YNFKEQ.

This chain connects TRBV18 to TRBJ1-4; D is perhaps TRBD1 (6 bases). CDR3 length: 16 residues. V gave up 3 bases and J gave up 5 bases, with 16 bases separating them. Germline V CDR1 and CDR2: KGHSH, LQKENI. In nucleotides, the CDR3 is TGTGCCAGCTCACCCTCTAAACAGGGCCAAAATGAAAAACTGTTTTTT. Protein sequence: CASSPSKQGQNEKLFF.

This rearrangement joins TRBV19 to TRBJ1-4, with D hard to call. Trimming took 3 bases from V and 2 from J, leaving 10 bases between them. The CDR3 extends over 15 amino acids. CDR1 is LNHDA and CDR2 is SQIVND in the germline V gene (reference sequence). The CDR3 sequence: CASSIVGGTNEKLFF. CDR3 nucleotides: TGTGCCAGTAGTATCGTGGGAGGCACTAATGAAAAACTGTTTTTT. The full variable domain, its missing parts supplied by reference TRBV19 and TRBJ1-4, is DGGITQSPKYLFRKEGQNVTLSCEQNLNHDAMYWYRQDPGQGLRLIYYSQIVNDFQKGDIAEGYSVSREKKESFPLTVTSAQKNPTAFYLCASSIVGGTNEKLFFGSGTQLSVL.

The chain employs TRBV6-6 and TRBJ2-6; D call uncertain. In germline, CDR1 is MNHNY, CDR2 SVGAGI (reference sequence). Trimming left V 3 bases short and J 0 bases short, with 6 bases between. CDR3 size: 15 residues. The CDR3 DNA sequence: TGTGCCAGCAGTTATTCGGTCTCTGGGGCCAACGTCCTGACTTTC. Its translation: CASSYSVSGANVLTF.

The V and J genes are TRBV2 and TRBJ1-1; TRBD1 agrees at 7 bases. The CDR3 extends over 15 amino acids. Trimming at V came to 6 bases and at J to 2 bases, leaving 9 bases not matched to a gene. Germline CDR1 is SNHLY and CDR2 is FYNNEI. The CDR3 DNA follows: TGTGCCAGCAGGGCCTGGACAGGCCCAAACACTGAAGCTTTCTTT. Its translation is CASRAWTGPNTEAFF.

The CDR3 DNA follows: TGTGCCAGCAGCACGCCCGAAAAAGGGACACTAAGGGGGAATGAGCAGTTCTTC. It yields the protein CASSTPEKGTLRGNEQFF. The rearrangement links TRBV2 to TRBJ2-1, with D tentatively TRBD1 (6 bases). Germline CDR1 SNHLY, CDR2 FYNNEI. Deletions cut 6 bases from V and 7 bases from J, with 28 bases between. CDR3 length: 18 amino acids.

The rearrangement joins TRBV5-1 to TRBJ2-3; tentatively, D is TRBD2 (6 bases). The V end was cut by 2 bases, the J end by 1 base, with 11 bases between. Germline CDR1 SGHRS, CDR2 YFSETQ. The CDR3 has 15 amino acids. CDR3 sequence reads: CASSLTSPGTDTQYF. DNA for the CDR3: TGCGCCAGCAGCTTAACTAGCCCCGGCACAGATACGCAGTATTTT.

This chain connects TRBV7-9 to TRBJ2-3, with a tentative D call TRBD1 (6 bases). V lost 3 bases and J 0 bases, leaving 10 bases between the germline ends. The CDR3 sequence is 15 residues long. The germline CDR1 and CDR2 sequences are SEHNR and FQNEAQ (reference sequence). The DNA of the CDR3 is TGTGCCAGCAGCTTGGGCAGGGGTAGCACAGATACGCAGTATTTT. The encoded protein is CASSLGRGSTDTQYF.

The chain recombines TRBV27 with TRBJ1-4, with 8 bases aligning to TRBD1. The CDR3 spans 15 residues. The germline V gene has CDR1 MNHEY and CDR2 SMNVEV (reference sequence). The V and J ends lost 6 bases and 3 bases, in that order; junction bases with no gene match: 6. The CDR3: CASSLQGGANEKLFF. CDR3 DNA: TGTGCCAGCAGCCTACAGGGGGGGGCTAATGAAAAACTGTTTTTT.

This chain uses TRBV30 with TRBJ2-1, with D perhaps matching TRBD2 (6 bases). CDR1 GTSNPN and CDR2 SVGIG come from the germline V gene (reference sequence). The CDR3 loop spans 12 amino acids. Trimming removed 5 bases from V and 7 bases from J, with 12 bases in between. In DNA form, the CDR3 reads TGTGCCTGGGAAGCGGGTGGAAATGAGCAGTTCTTC. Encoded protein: CAWEAGGNEQFF.